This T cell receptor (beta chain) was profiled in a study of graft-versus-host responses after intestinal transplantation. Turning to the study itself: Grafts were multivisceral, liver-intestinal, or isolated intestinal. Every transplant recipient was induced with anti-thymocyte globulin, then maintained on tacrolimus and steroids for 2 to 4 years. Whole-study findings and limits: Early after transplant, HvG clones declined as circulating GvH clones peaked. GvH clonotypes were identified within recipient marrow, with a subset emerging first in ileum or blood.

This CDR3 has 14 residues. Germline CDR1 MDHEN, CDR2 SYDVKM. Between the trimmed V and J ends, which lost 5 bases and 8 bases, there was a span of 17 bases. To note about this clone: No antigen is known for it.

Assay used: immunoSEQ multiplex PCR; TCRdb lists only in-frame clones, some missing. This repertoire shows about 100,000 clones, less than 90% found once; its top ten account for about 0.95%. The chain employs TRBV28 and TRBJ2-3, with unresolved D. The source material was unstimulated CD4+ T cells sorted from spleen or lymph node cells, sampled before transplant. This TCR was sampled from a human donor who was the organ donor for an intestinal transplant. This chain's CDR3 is CASSRARIGFTQYF. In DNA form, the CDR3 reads TGTGCCAGCAGTCGGGCCCGGATCGGGTTTACGCAGTATTTT.